This T cell receptor beta chain appears in the sequencing data of a study of brain T cells in children with intractable seizures. TCRdb's table, derived via immunoSEQ multiplex PCR, lists solely in-frame clones and lacks some. The sample carries roughly 64,000 clones, about 96% recorded once. Germline CDR1 reads MNHEY; CDR2 reads SVGEGT. This CDR3 region has 16 residues. Trimming took off 0 bases at V and 10 bases at J, with 19 bases between the two ends. The material was peripheral blood, obtained at surgery. The chain is built from TRBV6-2 or TRBV6-3 and TRBJ2-1; unclear D gene. This TCR was recovered from a boy under two years old with focal cortical dysplasia and intractable seizures. The CDR3 nucleotides read TGTGCCAGCAGTTACTCGAGTAATGACTTCCCTAGGGAGCAGTTCTTC. Protein product: CASSYSSNDFPREQFF.